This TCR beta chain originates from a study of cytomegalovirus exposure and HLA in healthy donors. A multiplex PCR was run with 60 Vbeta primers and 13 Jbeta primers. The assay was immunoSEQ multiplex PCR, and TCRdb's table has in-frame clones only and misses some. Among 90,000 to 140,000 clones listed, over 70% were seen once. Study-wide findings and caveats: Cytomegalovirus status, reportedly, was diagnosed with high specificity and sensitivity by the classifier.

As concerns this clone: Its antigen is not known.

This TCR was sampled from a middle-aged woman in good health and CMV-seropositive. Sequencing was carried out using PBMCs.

The CDR3 sequence is CASTGLDRNIQYF. Written as DNA, the CDR3 is TGTGCCAGCACCGGACTAGACCGGAACATTCAGTACTTC. V gene TRBV7-2 combines with J gene TRBJ2-4, with 7 nucleotides matching TRBD2. Germline CDR1 reads SGHTA; CDR2 reads FQGNSA. CDR3 length: 13 amino acids. The V segment lost 7 bases and the J segment 7 bases; nucleotides outside the gene matches: 7.